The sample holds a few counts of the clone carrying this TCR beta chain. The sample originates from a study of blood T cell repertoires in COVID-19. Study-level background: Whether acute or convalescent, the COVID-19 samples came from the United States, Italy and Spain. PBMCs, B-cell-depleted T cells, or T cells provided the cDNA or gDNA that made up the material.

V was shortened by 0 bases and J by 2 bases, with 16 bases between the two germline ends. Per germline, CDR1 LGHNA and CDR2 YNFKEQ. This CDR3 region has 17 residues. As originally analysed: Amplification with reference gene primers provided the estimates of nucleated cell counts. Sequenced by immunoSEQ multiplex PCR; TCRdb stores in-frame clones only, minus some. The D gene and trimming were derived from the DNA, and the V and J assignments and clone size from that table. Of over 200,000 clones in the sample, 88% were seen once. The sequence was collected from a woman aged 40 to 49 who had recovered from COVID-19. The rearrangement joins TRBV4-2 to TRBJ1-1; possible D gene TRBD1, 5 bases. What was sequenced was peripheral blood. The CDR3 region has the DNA TGTGCCAGCAGCCAAGAGTGGGCCAGGGCCCTTAACACTGAAGCTTTCTTT. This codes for CASSQEWARALNTEAFF.